This TCR beta chain was documented in a study of blood T cell repertoires in COVID-19. TCRdb's copy holds only in-frame clones and misses some; the assay was immunoSEQ multiplex PCR. The sample holds fewer than 350,000 clones; around 84% are singletons and the top ten take around 1.9%. The source is a woman aged 25-40 years who had been exposed to COVID-19. The sample consisted of PBMCs or T cells enriched from blood (not recorded which).

This chain's CDR3 is CAIKPGLQYEQYF. CDR3 nucleotides: TGTGCCATTAAACCGGGACTACAATACGAGCAGTACTTC. This chain uses TRBV7-9 with TRBJ2-7; 7 bases agree with TRBD2. Per the germline V gene, CDR1 is SEHNR and CDR2 is FQNEAQ (reference sequence). This CDR3 contains 13 residues. Trimming removed 10 bases from V and 4 bases from J; junction bases left unmatched: 10. The full variable domain, completed using reference TRBV7-9 and TRBJ2-7, is DTGVSQNPRHKITKRGQNVTFRCDPISEHNRLYWYRQTLGQGPEFLTYFQNEAQLEKSRLLSDRFSAERPKGSFSTLEIQRTEQGDSAMYLCAIKPGLQYEQYFGPGTRLTVT.